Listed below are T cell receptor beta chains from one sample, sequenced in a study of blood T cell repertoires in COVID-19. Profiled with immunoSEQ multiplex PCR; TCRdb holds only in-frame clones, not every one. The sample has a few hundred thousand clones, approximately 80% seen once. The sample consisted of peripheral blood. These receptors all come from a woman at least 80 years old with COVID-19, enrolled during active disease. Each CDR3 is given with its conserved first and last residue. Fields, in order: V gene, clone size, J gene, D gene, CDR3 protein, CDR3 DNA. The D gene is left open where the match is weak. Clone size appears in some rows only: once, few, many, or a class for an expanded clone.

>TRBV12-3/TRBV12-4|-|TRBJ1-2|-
CASSWSTAGYTF
TGTGCCAGCAGTTGGTCTACAGCCGGCTACACCTTC
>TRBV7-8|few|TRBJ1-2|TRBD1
CASSPTTGGYGYTF
TGTGCCAGCAGCCCTACCACAGGGGGCTATGGCTACACCTTC
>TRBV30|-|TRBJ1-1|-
CAWTQQGGTEAFF
TGTGCCTGGACCCAACAGGGAGGGACTGAAGCTTTCTTT
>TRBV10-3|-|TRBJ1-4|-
CAISESAATGEKLFF
TGTGCCATCAGTGAGTCCGCGGCCACAGGAGAAAAACTGTTTTTT
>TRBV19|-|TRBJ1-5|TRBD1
CASRSDRDRGGGNQPQHF
TGTGCCAGTAGGTCGGACCGGGACAGGGGAGGTGGCAATCAGCCCCAGCATTTT
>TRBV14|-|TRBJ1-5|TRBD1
CASSQDGALEARGRNDQPQHF
TGTGCCAGCAGCCAAGATGGGGCGTTAGAAGCGAGGGGGCGTAATGATCAGCCCCAGCATTTT
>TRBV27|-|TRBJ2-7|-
CASSLWPPYEQYF
TGTGCCAGCAGTTTATGGCCCCCTTACGAGCAGTACTTC
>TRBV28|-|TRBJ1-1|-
CASSLRLNTEAFF
TGTGCCAGCAGTCTAAGATTAAACACTGAAGCTTTCTTT
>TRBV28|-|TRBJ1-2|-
CASSSSDSSYGYTF
TGTGCCAGCAGTTCCTCGGACAGTTCCTATGGCTACACCTTC
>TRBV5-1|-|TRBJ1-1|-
CASSPVGDTNTEAFF
TGCGCCAGCAGCCCCGTAGGGGACACTAACACTGAAGCTTTCTTT
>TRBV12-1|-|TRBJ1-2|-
CASSWGQGANGYTF
-
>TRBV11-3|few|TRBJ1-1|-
CASSLGTGKTEAFF
TGTGCCAGCAGCTTAGGAACAGGAAAAACTGAAGCTTTCTTT
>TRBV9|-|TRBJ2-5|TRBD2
CASSALGLAGGQETQYF
TGTGCCAGCAGCGCCCTTGGACTAGCGGGGGGTCAAGAGACCCAGTACTTC